The clone carrying this TCR beta chain has at least ten counts. The sample belongs to a study of CD8 T cells in ankylosing spondylitis. The CDR3 extends over 14 amino acids. V lost 5 bases and J lost 2, with 12 bases in between. CDR1 and CDR2 (germline): SGHTA, FQGNSA. TCRdb ran MiXCR on the 5' RACE reads and lists one entry per CDR3 protein. The sample lists around 130,000 distinct CDR3 sequences, about 7% occurring once. This sequence was found in a male donor with ankylosing spondylitis or in good health (not recorded which). The V call is TRBV7-2, the J call TRBJ1-2; D call uncertain. The sequencing input was blood, either unsorted or a sorted T cell fraction (not recorded which). For the CDR3, the DNA is TGTGCCAGCAGCCCAGCTGGGCTAAACTATGGCTACACCTTC. This gives the protein CASSPAGLNYGYTF.